These 5 T cell receptor beta chains came from one sample sequenced in a study of T cell repertoires in cytomegalovirus infection. TCRdb fed the reads into MiXCR, producing one record per CDR3 protein. The sample carries around 100,000 distinct CDR3 sequences, about a tenth recorded once. The antigens these receptors bind are not known. Sequencing input: PBMCs, sequenced either directly or after in vitro stimulation (not recorded which). Receptors were obtained from a human donor in good health (CMV status not recorded). Some clones in this sample may be carry-over from other donors' samples.

The J gene is TRBJ2-5, the V gene TRBV9, with 7 bases identical to TRBD2. CDR3 size: 15 residues. Germline assignment: CDR1 SGDLS and CDR2 YYNGEE. Trimming took 0 bases from V and 4 from J; bases not matched to a gene: 6. The DNA for the CDR3 is TGTGCCAGCAGCGTAGATGGACTAGTCGCAGAGACCCAGTACTTC. This translates into CASSVDGLVAETQYF.

This clonotype has a handful of counts. CDR3: CASRRWGESSYNEQFF. In nucleotides, the CDR3 is TGTGCCAGCAGGAGATGGGGCGAAAGCTCCTACAATGAGCAGTTCTTC. This sequence joins TRBV7-2 and TRBJ2-1; perhaps TRBD1 as D (5 bases). V lost 6 bases to trimming and J lost 0 bases, with 15 bases between them. Germline-derived CDR1 and CDR2 are SGHTA and FQGNSA. The CDR3 runs 16 residues.

This clonotype has at least ten counts. The V and J genes are TRBV6-6 and TRBJ1-5, with 8 nucleotides matching TRBD1. The J segment lost 7 bases and the V segment lost 6 bases, leaving 8 bases of the junction unmatched. The CDR3 contains 14 residues. CDR1 and CDR2 (germline): MNHNY, SVGAGI (reference sequence). The CDR3 spells CASRGQGSVQPQHF. Here the CDR3 DNA reads TGTGCCAGCAGAGGACAGGGCTCAGTCCAGCCCCAGCATTTT.

The V and J genes are TRBV6-5 and TRBJ2-2; D call uncertain. Germline V gives CDR1 MNHEY, CDR2 SVGAGI. The CDR3 sequence is 14 residues long. V was trimmed by 2 bases and J by 6 bases, leaving 10 bases between them. The CDR3 protein is CASSYIAVAGELFF. CDR3 DNA sequence: TGTGCCAGCAGTTACATAGCAGTGGCCGGGGAGCTGTTTTTT.

This clonotype was observed many times. The gene calls are TRBV7-2 and TRBJ2-1; no firm D call. Trimming took off 7 bases at V and 5 bases at J, with 12 bases between the two ends. Germline CDR1 reads SGHTA; CDR2 reads FQGNSA. This CDR3 spans 13 amino acids. The CDR3 reads CASTGSWDNEQFF. The CDR3 DNA is TGTGCCAGCACGGGCAGTTGGGACAATGAGCAGTTCTTC.